This passage covers 32 T cell receptor beta chains from one sample sequenced in a study of a mutant IDH1 vaccine in newly diagnosed glioma. The antigens for these receptors are not known. Measured with immunoSEQ multiplex PCR; TCRdb has only the in-frame clones, and not every one. The sample records some 70,000 clones, around 82% being singletons. Indicated time point: week 23, last vaccination. Every vaccine dose comprised 300 ug of mutant IDH1 20-mer peptide plus topical imiquimod. Here the sequenced sample was PBMCs, taken from a glioma patient whose treatment included an IDH1 peptide vaccine. These receptors were collected from a man younger than 35 with glioma.

The chain employs TRBV28 and TRBJ2-7; no clear D. The germline V gene has CDR1 MDHEN and CDR2 SYDVKM. Deletions cut 3 bases from V and 6 bases from J, with 6 bases between. The CDR3 is 11 residues long. The CDR3 loop is CASSFGSEQYF. The CDR3 nucleotides are TGTGCCAGCAGTTTTGGATCCGAGCAGTACTTC.

The chain combines TRBV19 with TRBJ1-2; weak D call: TRBD1 (5 bases). There are 13 residues in the CDR3. Germline V gene sequence: CDR1 LNHDA, CDR2 SQIVND (reference sequence). V was clipped by 3 bases and J by 6 bases, with 11 bases between them. The CDR3, as DNA: TGTGCCAGTAGTATCGGGACTTCAAATGGCTACACCTTC. It codes for CASSIGTSNGYTF.

This chain links TRBV6-5 with TRBJ1-2; D remains unclear. CDR1 is MNHEY, CDR2 SVGAGI, per germline. The V gene lost 5 bases and the J gene lost 2 bases, with 15 bases spanning the gap. This CDR3 comprises 15 residues. In nucleotides, the CDR3 is TGTGCCAGCAGTACCCCCAGAGTCTCAAACTATGGCTACACCTTC. This encodes CASSTPRVSNYGYTF.

This chain uses TRBV6-5 with TRBJ2-7; TRBD1 agrees at 7 bases. Germline V lookup: CDR1 MNHEY, CDR2 SVGAGI. V lost 0 bases to trimming and J lost 4 bases; unmatched junction nucleotides: 3. The CDR3 loop spans 14 amino acids. The DNA for the CDR3 is TGTGCCAGCAGTTACTCATCGGGACAGTACGAGCAGTACTTC. Residues: CASSYSSGQYEQYF.

The J gene is TRBJ1-1, the V gene TRBV30; perhaps TRBD1 as D (5 bases). Trimming pared 8 bases from V and 3 bases from J, leaving 22 bases between. CDR1 GTSNPN and CDR2 SVGIG come from the germline V gene (reference sequence). The CDR3 spans 15 residues. CDR3 sequence: CAGGKRGSDYTEAFF. DNA of the CDR3: TGTGCCGGGGGGAAACGGGGCAGTGATTACACTGAAGCTTTCTTT. Based on the CDR3 plus reference TRBV30 and TRBJ1-1, the full variable domain is SQTIHQWPATLVQPVGSPLSLECTVEGTSNPNLYWYRQAAGRGLQLLFYSVGIGQISSEVPQNLSASRPQDRQFILSSKKLLLSDSGFYLCAGGKRGSDYTEAFFGQGTRLTVV.

This clone appeared a single time. V and J are TRBV27 and TRBJ2-3; perhaps D is TRBD1 or TRBD2 (6 bases each). The CDR3 runs 15 residues. Germline lookup yields CDR1 MNHEY and CDR2 SMNVEV (reference sequence). V dropped 4 bases and J dropped 3 bases, with 14 bases sitting between them. The CDR3 loop is CASSWRIGGTDTQYF. The CDR3 nucleotides are TGTGCCAGCAGTTGGCGGATAGGGGGGACAGATACGCAGTATTTT.

The V call is TRBV28, the J call TRBJ1-4; 10 nucleotides align to TRBD1. From germline, CDR1 is MDHEN and CDR2 SYDVKM. The trim removed 8 bases at V and 7 bases at J, leaving 7 bases unmatched. This CDR3 is built from 14 residues. The CDR3 loop is CASATGTGVEKLFF. Here the CDR3 DNA reads TGTGCCAGCGCGACCGGGACAGGGGTTGAAAAACTGTTTTTT.

Within the sample, this clone is large. This chain links TRBV6-5 with TRBJ1-2, with a weak D call TRBD1 (5 bases). The V and J ends lost 0 bases and 8 bases respectively, with 10 bases between them. Germline-derived CDR1 and CDR2 are MNHEY and SVGAGI. CDR3 length equals 13 residues. CDR3 residues: CASSYSGDGGYTF. CDR3 in DNA: TGTGCCAGCAGTTACTCAGGGGACGGAGGCTACACCTTC.

The rearrangement joins TRBV29-1 to TRBJ1-2; no firm D call. The ends were cut back, 7 bases at V and 3 bases at J, with 15 bases in the middle. Germline V gene sequence: CDR1 SQVTM, CDR2 ANQGSEA. The CDR3 extends over 13 amino acids. The CDR3 loop is CSATTDAYYGYTF. In DNA form, the CDR3 reads TGCAGCGCCACGACGGATGCCTACTATGGCTACACCTTC. Full variable domain (outside the CDR3, taken from reference TRBV29-1 and TRBJ1-2): SAVISQKPSRDICQRGTSLTIQCQVDSQVTMMFWYRQQPGQSLTLIATANQGSEATYESGFVIDKFPISRPNLTFSTLTVSNMSPEDSSIYLCSATTDAYYGYTFGSGTRLTVV.

This chain uses TRBV6-5 with TRBJ1-2, with 7 bases identical to TRBD1. Germline V gene lookup returns CDR1 MNHEY and CDR2 SVGAGI. The J segment lost 4 bases and the V segment lost 0 bases, leaving 2 bases of the junction unmatched. The CDR3 is 14 amino acids. DNA for the CDR3: TGTGCCAGCAGTTACTCAGGGGGCGGCTATGGCTACACCTTC. It translates to CASSYSGGGYGYTF.

This chain links TRBV29-1 with TRBJ2-6; no reliable D call. Germline CDR1 and CDR2: SQVTM and ANQGSEA. This CDR3 spans 15 amino acids. Trimming left V 5 bases short and J 0 bases short, with 11 bases between. The CDR3 spells CSVRTVYSGANVLTF. The CDR3 DNA reads TGCAGCGTTAGGACGGTCTACTCTGGGGCCAACGTCCTGACTTTC.

The genes are TRBV4-3 and TRBJ2-1; D possibly corresponds to TRBD1 (5 bases). V lost 0 bases to trimming and J lost 4 bases, with 16 bases between them. This CDR3 contains 17 residues. Germline V lookup: CDR1 LGHNA, CDR2 YSLEER. The CDR3 is CASSQDLGSTVYNEQFF. The CDR3 coding sequence is TGCGCCAGCAGCCAAGATCTCGGATCGACAGTTTACAATGAGCAGTTCTTC.

This clone turned up a few times. The V gene is TRBV6-5, the J gene TRBJ1-2, with D possibly matching TRBD1 (5 bases). The V gene's germline CDR1 is MNHEY and CDR2 SVGAGI. The ends were cut back, 6 bases at V and 6 bases at J, with 14 bases in the middle. There are 13 residues in the CDR3. CDR3 sequence reads: CASSSGSGDGYTF. CDR3 DNA sequence: TGTGCCAGCAGCTCAGGGTCGGGGGATGGCTACACCTTC.

This clone appeared a few times. V and J are TRBV10-3 and TRBJ1-6, with a tentative D call TRBD1 (5 bases). With 2 bases removed from V and 7 bases from J, the gap between germline ends came to 12 bases. This CDR3 comprises 15 residues. Germline loops: CDR1 ENHRY, CDR2 SYGVKD. Here the CDR3 reads CAISEAGARNSPLHF. The CDR3 DNA sequence: TGTGCCATCAGTGAGGCCGGGGCTCGGAATTCACCCCTCCACTTT.

V is TRBV6-5 and J is TRBJ2-3; the D is unclear. Trimming removed 6 bases from V and 5 bases from J, with 6 bases in between. The CDR3 is made up of 11 amino acids. Looked up from germline, CDR1 is MNHEY and CDR2 is SVGAGI. Written as DNA, the CDR3 is TGTGCCAGCAGAAAGATAGATACGCAGTATTTT. This gives the protein CASRKIDTQYF.

The chain employs TRBV10-3 and TRBJ2-4; D is uncertain. The CDR3 is 15 residues long. Germline values: CDR1 ENHRY, CDR2 SYGVKD. Between the trimmed V and J ends, which lost 4 bases and 2 bases, there was a span of 12 bases. CDR3 residues: CAISAEWSSKNIQYF. For the CDR3, the DNA is TGTGCCATCAGTGCTGAATGGTCTTCCAAAAACATTCAGTACTTC.

The V call is TRBV4-1, the J call TRBJ2-7; 10 positions match TRBD2. The CDR3 contains 18 residues. CDR1 is MGHRA, CDR2 YSYEKL, per germline. J lost 0 bases, V lost 0 bases, and 8 bases had no gene match. The CDR3 region is CASSQDLSSGGRSYEQYF. The CDR3 DNA reads TGCGCCAGCAGCCAAGATCTGTCTAGCGGGGGACGCTCCTACGAGCAGTACTTC.

J is TRBJ2-1 and V is TRBV7-9; no reliable D call. V gave up 0 bases and J gave up 1 base, with 4 bases separating them. This CDR3 comprises 14 residues. Germline CDR1 reads SEHNR; CDR2 reads FQNEAQ (reference sequence). The chain's CDR3 is CASSLAGSYNEQFF. CDR3 DNA: TGTGCCAGCAGCTTAGCGGGATCCTACAATGAGCAGTTCTTC.

The genes are TRBV15 and TRBJ2-5, with TRBD1 matching 7 bases. Germline CDR1 is LNHNV and CDR2 is YYDKDF (reference sequence). The CDR3 is made up of 15 amino acids. The ends lost 0 bases at V and 7 bases at J; junction bases unmatched: 8. The CDR3, as DNA: TGTGCCACCAGCAGAGATTGGGGCAGGGGGAGGACCCAGTACTTC. This codes for CATSRDWGRGRTQYF.

This chain links TRBV6-5 with TRBJ1-3, with unresolved D. The CDR3 extends over 14 amino acids. Germline lookup yields CDR1 MNHEY and CDR2 SVGAGI. Between the trimmed V and J ends, which lost 6 bases and 2 bases, there was a span of 11 bases. Here the CDR3 reads CASSPNRPGNTIYF. For the CDR3, the DNA is TGTGCCAGCAGCCCCAACAGACCTGGAAACACCATATATTTT.

This CDR3 reads CASSYRNYGYTF. CDR3 sequence (DNA): TGTGCCAGCAGTTACAGAAACTATGGCTACACCTTC. The chain combines TRBV6-5 with TRBJ1-2; the D is unclear. This CDR3 is built from 12 residues. The V gene's germline CDR1 is MNHEY and CDR2 SVGAGI. The V end was cut by 2 bases, the J end by 2 bases, with 3 bases between.

The chain uses TRBV9 and TRBJ2-2, with TRBD2 matching over 8 bases. CDR1 is SGDLS, CDR2 YYNGEE, per germline. Germline trimming cut 3 bases from V and 6 bases from J; bases unmatched to any gene: 10. This CDR3 spans 16 amino acids. The CDR3 region is CASSATGTSEAGELFF. CDR3 DNA: TGTGCCAGCAGCGCCACCGGGACTAGTGAGGCCGGGGAGCTGTTTTTT. The variable domain in full, completed from reference TRBV9 and TRBJ2-2, reads DSGVTQTPKHLITATGQRVTLRCSPRSGDLSVYWYQQSLDQGLQFLIQYYNGEERAKGNILERFSAQQFPDLHSELNLSSLELGDSALYFCASSATGTSEAGELFFGEGSRLTVL.

This chain connects TRBV29-1 to TRBJ2-7; no clear D gene. The CDR3 spans 14 residues. The germline CDR1 and CDR2 sequences are SQVTM and ANQGSEA. The V end was cut by 5 bases, the J end by 0 bases, with 14 bases between. CDR3 loop: CSVQSLPSSYEQYF. The CDR3 DNA reads TGCAGCGTTCAAAGCCTCCCTAGCTCCTACGAGCAGTACTTC.

This rearrangement joins TRBV6-1 to TRBJ1-4, with D uncertain. Germline CDR1 is MNHNS and CDR2 is SASEGT. The germline V and J ends were trimmed by 4 bases and 3 bases, with 12 bases remaining between them. The length of the CDR3 is 15 residues. CDR3 nucleotides: TGTGCCAGCAGTGGAACAAGGGTGGCTAATGAAAAACTGTTTTTT. Translation gives CASSGTRVANEKLFF.

In this sample, this clone turned up once. The rearrangement links TRBV9 to TRBJ1-4, with a weak D call TRBD1 (6 bases). Germline CDR1 is SGDLS and CDR2 is YYNGEE. Trimming cost V 3 bases and J 0 bases, with 9 bases left between them. CDR3 size: 15 residues. The CDR3 protein is CASSARQATNEKLFF. The CDR3 DNA follows: TGTGCCAGCAGCGCACGACAGGCAACTAATGAAAAACTGTTTTTT.

In this sample, this clone turned up a few times. The chain employs TRBV6-6 and TRBJ2-7, with TRBD1 matching 9 bases. Germline-derived CDR1 and CDR2 are MNHNY and SVGAGI (reference sequence). Trimming removed 5 bases from V and 0 bases from J; junction bases left unmatched: 8. This CDR3 is 16 amino acids long. Here the CDR3 reads CASSRDREKSSYEQYF. CDR3 coding DNA: TGTGCCAGCAGTCGGGACAGGGAGAAAAGCTCCTACGAGCAGTACTTC.

This clone came up once. The J gene is TRBJ1-2, the V gene TRBV28, with D possibly TRBD1 on 5 matching bases. The CDR3 runs 16 residues. CDR1 MDHEN and CDR2 SYDVKM come from the germline V gene. V was clipped by 1 base and J by 0 bases, with 12 bases between them. The CDR3 region is CASSLSRWGSNYGYTF. DNA for the CDR3: TGTGCCAGCAGTTTATCGCGTTGGGGGTCTAACTATGGCTACACCTTC.

This clone has just one count. The chain uses TRBV18 and TRBJ2-2; D is ambiguous. CDR1 KGHSH and CDR2 LQKENI come from the germline V gene. This CDR3 contains 12 residues. V dropped 0 bases and J dropped 7 bases, with 3 bases sitting between them. CDR3 DNA sequence: TGTGCCAGCTCACCACCCGGCGGGGAGCTGTTTTTT. This sequence encodes CASSPPGGELFF.

This chain links TRBV20-1 with TRBJ2-1; no definite D call. This CDR3 is 11 amino acids long. V was cut by 7 bases and J by 6 bases, with 10 bases left in between. CDR1 is DFQATT, CDR2 SNEGSKA, per germline (reference sequence). This CDR3 is CSGGTRNEQFF. Written as DNA, the CDR3 is TGCAGTGGGGGAACCCGCAATGAGCAGTTCTTC.

The chain combines TRBV12-5 with TRBJ1-1, with TRBD1 as a possible D gene (6 bases). Germline values: CDR1 LGHNT, CDR2 FRNRAP. Trimming shortened V by 7 bases and J by 1 base, and 13 bases separated the two germline ends. CDR3 size: 14 residues. CDR3 sequence reads: CASALQGPNTEAFF. In DNA, the CDR3 is TGTGCTAGTGCTCTACAGGGACCGAACACTGAAGCTTTCTTT.

This clone has just one count. J is TRBJ2-7 and V is TRBV4-1, with 10 nucleotides matching TRBD2. V shed 2 bases and J 7 bases; nucleotides not matched to a gene: 11. Looked up from germline, CDR1 is MGHRA and CDR2 is YSYEKL. CDR3 size: 16 residues. The CDR3 bases are TGCGCCAGCAGCCAAACGTCACTAGCGGGATCAGAAGAGCAGTACTTC. This codes for CASSQTSLAGSEEQYF.

The chain links TRBV11-2 to TRBJ2-7, with D perhaps matching TRBD1 (6 bases). The CDR3 runs 15 residues. Germline assignment: CDR1 SGHAT and CDR2 FQNNGV. Trimming took off 6 bases at V and 1 base at J, with 16 bases between the two ends. The CDR3: CASSQDRTLSYEQYF. CDR3 nucleotide sequence: TGTGCCAGCAGTCAAGACAGGACTCTTTCCTACGAGCAGTACTTC.